Here is one T cell receptor beta chain with its context. The data belong to a study of blood T cell repertoires in COVID-19. The CDR3 runs 16 residues. Germline loops: CDR1 MGHDK, CDR2 SYGVNS. Germline trimming cut 4 bases from V and 1 base from J; bases unmatched to any gene: 8. Here immunoSEQ multiplex PCR was the method, and the copy in TCRdb shows in-frame clones only, minus some. The sample consists of about 80,000 clones, less than 85% of them appearing once. The specimen was peripheral blood. This clonotype was obtained from a man in his 70s with active or convalescent COVID-19. The rearrangement joins TRBV25-1 to TRBJ1-1; 8 positions agree with TRBD1. CDR3 nucleotide sequence: TGTGCCAGCAGTGCCTCGCGTGGGACAGGGAACACTGAAGCTTTCTTT. Amino acid sequence: CASSASRGTGNTEAFF.